These T cell receptor beta chains were read from a single sample in a study of breast tumors, draining lymph nodes, adjacent tissues. Each CDR3 protein is one row after TCRdb ran MiXCR on the multiplex PCR reads. This sample has some 21,000 distinct CDR3 sequences; roughly 40% occur once, and the top ten carry roughly 24%. Sequences were obtained from breast tumor tissue. These receptors were taken from a female donor with breast cancer. Some clones in this sample may be carry-over from other donors' samples. CDR3s include the opening cysteine and the closing phenylalanine or tryptophan. The D gene is left open where the match is weak. Expanded clones are given a class, and other clones once, few, many or no size at all.

>few|TRBV6-5|TRBJ2-5|.
CASRLSPGAGETQYF
TGTGCCAGCAGACTAAGCCCTGGGGCTGGGGAGACCCAGTACTTC
>many|TRBV15|TRBJ2-7|TRBD1
CATSINRGGYEQYF
TGTGCCACCAGCATTAACAGGGGTGGCTACGAGCAGTACTTC
>many|TRBV12-3/TRBV12-4|TRBJ2-5|.
CASSLRQGETQYF
TGTGCCAGCAGTTTACGGCAGGGCGAGACCCAGTACTTC
>.|TRBV20-1|TRBJ2-1|.
CSATSTYNEQFF
TGCAGTGCTACCTCCACTTACAATGAGCAGTTCTTC
>many|TRBV7-2|TRBJ2-3|.
CASSLTGGSPDTQYF
TGTGCCAGCAGCTTAACGGGTGGGAGCCCAGATACGCAGTATTTT
>many|TRBV19|TRBJ1-5|.
CASSKTANQPQHF
TGTGCCAGTAGTAAGACAGCAAATCAGCCCCAGCATTTT
>.|TRBV19|TRBJ1-5|TRBD1
CASSVTDRGHQPQHF
TGTGCCAGTAGTGTCACGGACAGGGGGCACCAGCCCCAGCATTTT
>.|TRBV6-4|TRBJ1-2|TRBD1
CASSDSGGVDGYTF
TGTGCCAGCAGTGACTCAGGGGGCGTCGATGGCTACACCTTC
>.|TRBV12-3/TRBV12-4|TRBJ1-5|.
CASSLQLGKRWGQPQHF
TGTGCCAGCAGTCTCCAACTCGGTAAGAGGTGGGGTCAGCCCCAGCATTTT
>many|TRBV30|TRBJ2-7|TRBD2
CAWVPGTSGRAKQYF
TGTGCCTGGGTCCCCGGGACTAGCGGGAGGGCCAAGCAGTACTTC
>.|TRBV6-2/TRBV6-3|TRBJ2-3|TRBD2
CASNLAVTDTQYF
TGTGCCAGCAACCTAGCGGTCACAGATACGCAGTATTTT
>.|TRBV2|TRBJ1-6|.
CASRSNSPLHF
TGTGCCAGCAGGTCCAATTCACCCCTCCACTTT
>many|TRBV19|TRBJ2-7|.
CASSILSSTGYEQYF
TGTGCCAGTAGTATTCTCTCCAGTACAGGCTACGAGCAGTACTTC
>many|TRBV5-6|TRBJ1-4|.
CASSFRVGTNEKLFF
TGTGCCAGCAGCTTCCGGGTGGGGACTAATGAAAAACTGTTTTTT
>.|TRBV6-5|TRBJ2-7|.
CASSQFLTFYEQYF
TGTGCCAGCAGTCAATTTCTAACCTTCTACGAGCAGTACTTC
>many|TRBV30|TRBJ2-3|.
CARTAGNTDTQYF
TGTGCCCGGACGGCAGGGAACACAGATACGCAGTATTTT
>many|TRBV20-1|TRBJ2-3|TRBD2
CSAGFSGGTDTQYF
TGCAGTGCGGGGTTTAGCGGGGGCACAGATACGCAGTATTTT
>.|TRBV2|TRBJ1-2|.
CATYGGLNYGYTF
TGTGCCACCTATGGGGGACTTAACTATGGCTACACCTTC
>.|TRBV6-1|TRBJ2-4|.
CASSEVLTVLAKNIQYF
TGTGCCAGCAGTGAAGTACTGACAGTTCTAGCCAAAAACATTCAGTACTTC
>.|TRBV24-1|TRBJ1-1|.
CATSDSKTRNTEAFF
TGTGCCACCAGTGATTCTAAGACACGCAACACTGAAGCTTTCTTT
>few|TRBV7-2|TRBJ1-5|.
CASSFGQPNNQPQHF
TGTGCCAGCAGCTTTGGACAGCCAAACAATCAGCCCCAGCATTTT
>many|TRBV11-3|TRBJ2-5|TRBD2
CASSYGLAGESETQYF
TGTGCCAGCAGCTACGGACTAGCGGGAGAGTCAGAGACCCAGTACTTC
>medium-sized|TRBV7-6|TRBJ2-5|TRBD2
CASSWVAGWEEETQYF
TGTGCCAGCAGCTGGGTAGCGGGGTGGGAGGAAGAGACCCAGTACTTC
>.|TRBV5-1|TRBJ1-4|TRBD1
CASSTGGTGGEKLFF
TGCGCCAGCAGCACTGGCGGGACAGGGGGTGAAAAACTGTTTTTT
>.|TRBV12-5|TRBJ2-2|.
CASDPGPGELFF
TGTGCTAGTGATCCAGGCCCCGGGGAGCTGTTTTTT
>many|TRBV30|TRBJ2-3|.
CAWRRAGDTQYF
TGTGCCTGGAGACGGGCGGGGGATACGCAGTATTTT
>.|TRBV7-3|TRBJ1-4|.
CASSPPMGRGEKLFF
TGTGCCAGCAGCCCACCCATGGGGAGAGGAGAAAAACTGTTTTTT
>medium-sized|TRBV7-2|TRBJ2-7|.
CASSLSTPRNEQYF
TGTGCCAGCAGCTTGTCCACACCTAGGAACGAGCAGTACTTC
>few|TRBV5-4|TRBJ2-5|.
CASSIDQETQYF
TGTGCCAGCAGCATAGACCAAGAGACCCAGTACTTC
>many|TRBV11-2|TRBJ2-1|TRBD2
CASSSGRTSGISEQFF
TGTGCCAGCAGCTCCGGCCGGACTAGCGGGATCAGTGAGCAGTTCTTC
>few|TRBV29-1|TRBJ2-1|.
CSVAPTGSSYNEQFF
TGCAGCGTGGCCCCGACGGGAAGCTCCTACAATGAGCAGTTCTTC
>medium-sized|TRBV20-1|TRBJ1-6|.
CSANPTRDLANSPLHF
TGCAGTGCTAATCCTACCAGGGACTTGGCCAATTCACCCCTCCACTTT
>.|TRBV7-8|TRBJ1-5|.
CASSLVASSNQPQHF
TGTGCCAGCAGCTTAGTTGCCAGCTCTAATCAGCCCCAGCATTTT
>.|TRBV4-3|TRBJ2-5|TRBD2
CASSPGLANGETQYF
TGCGCCAGCAGCCCGGGACTAGCGAATGGAGAGACCCAGTACTTC
>many|TRBV7-9|TRBJ2-7|.
CASGRTANYEQYF
TGTGCCAGCGGTCGGACGGCTAACTACGAGCAGTACTTC
>.|TRBV11-2|TRBJ2-3|.
CASSLLVPSGTDTQYF
TGTGCCAGCAGCTTGCTAGTTCCGAGCGGAACAGATACGCAGTATTTT
>.|TRBV20-1|TRBJ1-2|TRBD1
CSAKDRGYGSTF
TGCAGTGCTAAAGACAGGGGGTATGGCTCCACCTTC
>few|TRBV12-3/TRBV12-4|TRBJ2-2|.
CASSLGGGRVGELFF
TGTGCCAGCAGTTTAGGGGGGGGGCGGGTCGGGGAGCTGTTTTTT
>.|TRBV5-6|TRBJ1-3|.
CASSLPGKSGNTIYF
TGTGCCAGCAGCTTGCCGGGAAAGTCTGGAAACACCATATATTTT
>many|TRBV9|TRBJ1-6|.
CASSVGGSENSPLHF
TGTGCCAGCAGCGTAGGGGGGTCAGAGAATTCACCCCTCCACTTT
>many|TRBV4-1|TRBJ2-7|.
CASSPTTTGTASYEQYF
TGCGCCAGCAGCCCAACCACTACCGGGACTGCATCCTACGAGCAGTACTTC
>.|TRBV19|TRBJ1-3|TRBD1
CASSVRDSTGNTIYF
TGTGCCAGTAGTGTCCGGGACAGCACTGGAAACACCATATATTTT
>many|TRBV19|TRBJ1-5|TRBD1
CASSILGQVLNQPQHF
TGTGCCAGTAGTATATTGGGACAGGTTCTCAATCAGCCCCAGCATTTT
>many|TRBV9|TRBJ2-3|TRBD2
CASSIRGLAIDTQYF
TGTGCCAGCAGCATAAGGGGACTAGCAATAGATACGCAGTATTTT
>.|TRBV7-9|TRBJ2-5|TRBD2
CASSYPGLAGSRYF
TGTGCCAGCAGCTATCCGGGACTAGCGGGGTCCAGGTACTTC
>many|TRBV7-9|TRBJ1-2|.
CASSLGLLYGYTF
TGTGCCAGCAGCTTAGGCCTTCTCTATGGCTACACCTTC
>many|TRBV4-3|TRBJ2-3|TRBD2
CASSRTSGRGFSDTDTQYF
TGCGCCAGCAGCCGAACTAGCGGGAGGGGGTTTAGCGACACAGATACGCAGTATTTT
>.|TRBV9|TRBJ2-2|.
CASRFGESTGELFF
TGTGCCAGCAGGTTTGGCGAATCCACCGGGGAGCTGTTTTTT
>many|TRBV2|TRBJ2-5|TRBD2
CAHSAGGQTQYF
TGTGCCCATTCAGCGGGGGGGCAAACCCAGTACTTC
>many|TRBV2|TRBJ2-3|.
CASSEAHGGDTDTQYF
TGTGCCAGCAGTGAAGCGCATGGGGGTGACACAGATACGCAGTATTTT
>once|TRBV7-2|TRBJ2-1|.
CASRFGTSPGEFF
TGTGCCAGCAGATTTGGCACCTCCCCGGGGGAGTTCTTC
>.|TRBV11-2|TRBJ2-3|TRBD2
CASSLDRTGLAGGLAADTQYF
TGTGCCAGCAGCTTAGATCGTACAGGACTAGCGGGAGGGTTAGCGGCAGATACGCAGTATTTT
>many|TRBV7-8|TRBJ2-1|TRBD1
CASSSRQGWDEQFF
TGTGCCAGCAGCTCAAGACAGGGATGGGATGAGCAGTTCTTC
>.|TRBV4-1|TRBJ1-6|.
CASSQVPGNSPLHF
TGCGCCAGCAGCCAAGTCCCTGGGAATTCACCCCTCCACTTT
>many|TRBV9|TRBJ2-3|TRBD2
CASSVSGRFTDTQYF
TGTGCCAGCAGCGTCAGCGGGAGGTTCACAGATACGCAGTATTTT